This is a list of T cell receptor beta chains from one sample in a study of cytomegalovirus exposure and HLA in healthy donors. Profiling relied on immunoSEQ multiplex PCR, and the TCRdb table lists in-frame clones only, not all of them. The top ten clones hold nearly 2% of a sample with about 160,000 clones, 65% to 90% of them seen once. Sequencing used PBMCs. These receptors were obtained from a woman under 30 in good health and CMV-seronegative. CDR3s include the opening cysteine and the closing phenylalanine or tryptophan. The order of the fields is V gene, D gene, clone size, J gene, CDR3 DNA, CDR3 protein. The D gene is left open where the match is weak. The size of a clone is reported for some rows only, either as once, few or many, or as a class for expanded clones.

TRBV19	TRBD1	-	TRBJ1-2	TGTGCCAGTAGCTCGATATCCAGGGGGCGCGATGGCTACACCTTC	CASSSISRGRDGYTF
TRBV21-1	-	-	TRBJ1-5	TGTGCCAGCAGCAACAACAGCCTCCTGACCTATAGCAATCAGCCCCAGCATTTT	CASSNNSLLTYSNQPQHF
TRBV5-1	-	-	TRBJ2-1	TGCGCCAGCAGAGCTGTAGGGGGGGGCTCCTACAATGAGCAGTTCTTC	CASRAVGGGSYNEQFF
TRBV19	-	-	TRBJ2-1	TGTGCCAGTAGTCAAGCCGGGGTGGTCCGCTACAATGAGCAGTTCTTC	CASSQAGVVRYNEQFF
TRBV5-6	-	-	TRBJ1-4	TGTGCCAGCAGCGCGACGAGGGGGGGGAATGAAAAACTGTTTTTT	CASSATRGGNEKLFF
TRBV5-8	TRBD2	-	TRBJ2-1	TGTGCCAGCAGCTTCCCGCGGGAGGACCCAAACAATGAGCAGTTCTTC	CASSFPREDPNNEQFF
TRBV19	TRBD1	-	TRBJ2-7	TGTGCCTCCTCCGGGACAGAAGAAGACGAGCAGTACTTC	CASSGTEEDEQYF
TRBV19	TRBD2	-	TRBJ2-7	TGTGCCAGTAGTCTACAGACAGCGGGACTCTACGAGCAGTACTTC	CASSLQTAGLYEQYF
TRBV2	-	-	TRBJ1-2	TGTGCCAGCAGAGCACCGCAGGACTATGGCTACACCTTC	CASRAPQDYGYTF
TRBV6-6	TRBD1	few	TRBJ2-7	TGTGCCAGCAGCTCAACCCGACAGGGAAGTCTTTACGAGCAGTACTTC	CASSSTRQGSLYEQYF
TRBV7-2	TRBD1	-	TRBJ1-2	TGTGCCAGCAGCTCCACAGGGGAAGCTAACTATGGCTACACCTTC	CASSSTGEANYGYTF
TRBV28	TRBD2	-	TRBJ2-7	TGTGCCAGCAGTTCGGGAGGGTGGAAAGCTTCTAATAACTACGAGCAGTACTTC	CASSSGGWKASNNYEQYF
TRBV30	-	-	TRBJ2-7	TGTGCCTGGTCAGGGGTGCACGAGCAGTACTTC	CAWSGVHEQYF
TRBV6-6	-	few	TRBJ1-4	TGTGCCAGCACAGAGAAGGCACTTCGGGGGGAAAAACTGTTTTTT	CASTEKALRGEKLFF
TRBV19	-	-	TRBJ1-4	TGTGCCAGTAGTATGCTGACAGGACGAAATGAAAAACTGTTTTTT	CASSMLTGRNEKLFF
TRBV15	-	-	TRBJ1-1	TGTGCCACCAGCACGTGGAACACTGAAGCTTTCTTT	CATSTWNTEAFF
TRBV5-1	TRBD1	-	TRBJ2-2	TGCGCCAGCAGCCCGAGGACAGGTGGGGACATGTTGAAGCTGTTTTTT	CASSPRTGGDMLKLFF
TRBV5-1	TRBD2	-	TRBJ2-1	TGCGCCAGCAGCTTGGCTAGCGGGACCTACAATGAGCAGTTCTTC	CASSLASGTYNEQFF